The 11 T cell receptor beta chains reported below all come from one sample, sequenced in a study of shared clonotypes between healthy human individuals. Generated by immunoSEQ multiplex PCR, the TCRdb table keeps only in-frame clones and is missing some. The sample contains some 2.1 million clones, about 95% of which appear only once. Sequenced: naive CD4+ T cells sorted from blood. Subset noted: CD45RA+ positively selected. The source is a young man in good health.

This chain uses TRBV29-1 with TRBJ2-7, with D tentatively TRBD1 (6 bases). From germline, CDR1 is SQVTM and CDR2 ANQGSEA. Trimming took 4 bases from V and 5 from J, leaving 18 bases between them. CDR3 length: 14 amino acids. In DNA, the CDR3 is TGCAGCGTTGCTAGGGGGTTATCTTTCCACGAGCAGTACTTC. The encoded protein is CSVARGLSFHEQYF.

The chain carries TRBV9 and TRBJ2-7; TRBD1 or TRBD2 may be the D gene (6 bases each). V was shortened by 7 bases and J by 5 bases, with 16 bases between the two germline ends. CDR1 is SGDLS, CDR2 YYNGEE, per germline. This CDR3 has 13 amino acids. The CDR3 DNA sequence: TGTGCCAGCGGGGGGCCAGTTTTAGACGAGCAGTACTTC. Protein product: CASGGPVLDEQYF.

The rearrangement links TRBV5-1 to TRBJ2-7; 7 bases line up with TRBD1. CDR1 is SGHRS, CDR2 YFSETQ, per germline. V trimming: 0 bases; J trimming: 2 bases; junction bases outside the gene matches: 5. The CDR3 loop spans 15 amino acids. The CDR3 sequence is CASSLELQGAYEQYF. CDR3 DNA: TGCGCCAGCAGCTTGGAATTGCAGGGGGCCTACGAGCAGTACTTC.

The chain uses TRBV6-4 and TRBJ2-3; D is possibly TRBD2 (5 bases). The CDR3 totals 16 residues. V was trimmed by 0 bases and J by 4 bases, leaving 14 bases between them. CDR1 and CDR2 from the germline V gene are MRHNA and SNTAGT. This CDR3 is CASSDSRHPGADTQYF. CDR3 bases: TGTGCCAGCAGTGACTCTCGGCACCCCGGGGCAGATACGCAGTATTTT.

This clone was picked up one time. The chain links TRBV12-5 to TRBJ1-1; D is perhaps TRBD1 (5 bases). The CDR3 sequence is 15 residues long. V shed 1 base and J shed 1 base, with 10 bases lying between them. Germline assignment: CDR1 LGHNT and CDR2 FRNRAP. The CDR3 reads CASGLGLGPNTEAFF. The DNA of the CDR3 is TGTGCTAGTGGTTTGGGTTTGGGACCGAACACTGAAGCTTTCTTT.

The gene calls are TRBV6-5 and TRBJ2-3; the D gene is possibly TRBD2 (7 bases). The V end lost 6 bases, the J end lost 0 bases, and 13 bases lay between the germline ends. The CDR3 runs 15 residues. In germline, CDR1 is MNHEY, CDR2 SVGAGI. The CDR3 sequence: CASREGGISTDTQYF. In DNA form, the CDR3 reads TGTGCCAGCAGGGAGGGGGGGATTAGCACAGATACGCAGTATTTT.

As regards this clone: The same CDR3 arises from other DNA sequences in this sample as well. The V call is TRBV2, the J call TRBJ2-5; unclear D gene. The CDR3 is made up of 11 amino acids. The V end was cut by 8 bases, the J end by 2 bases, with 6 bases between. In germline, CDR1 is SNHLY, CDR2 FYNNEI. DNA of the CDR3: TGTGCCAGCTCTGCGCAAGAGACCCAGTACTTC. Protein: CASSAQETQYF.

The genes are TRBV25-1 and TRBJ2-1; 10 bases agree with TRBD2. V dropped 3 bases and J dropped 8; count of bases not matched to a gene: 10. Germline assignment: CDR1 MGHDK and CDR2 SYGVNS. The CDR3 runs to 16 residues. The CDR3 reads CASSEPLAGVYDEQFF. The DNA of the CDR3 is TGTGCCAGCAGTGAGCCTCTAGCGGGAGTTTACGATGAGCAGTTCTTC.

The V and J genes are TRBV7-2 and TRBJ2-5, with D possibly matching TRBD2 (6 bases). The CDR3 runs 16 residues. The germline gives CDR1 SGHTA, CDR2 FQGNSA. The V gene lost 5 bases and the J gene lost 5 bases, with 21 bases spanning the gap. CDR3 sequence: CASSPPGRGYGETQYF. The CDR3 DNA is TGTGCCAGCAGCCCTCCAGGGCGGGGCTACGGGGAGACCCAGTACTTC.

The chain has TRBV2 and TRBJ1-2; D is uncertain. The V gene lost 6 bases and the J gene lost 2 bases, with 10 bases spanning the gap. The germline V gene has CDR1 SNHLY and CDR2 FYNNEI. This CDR3 contains 13 residues. CDR3 sequence: CASSAGLNYGYTF. Written as DNA, the CDR3 is TGTGCCAGCAGCGCCGGTCTCAACTATGGCTACACCTTC.

This clone was seen a single time. The gene calls are TRBV4-1 and TRBJ2-7; 7 bases line up with TRBD1. The CDR3 is made up of 18 amino acids. The junction had 17 bases not matched to a gene; V was cut back by 6 bases and J by 0 bases. Germline V CDR1 and CDR2: MGHRA, YSYEKL. The CDR3 region is CASRYTDRAHTYSYEQYF. DNA of the CDR3: TGCGCCAGCAGATACACAGACAGGGCCCACACTTACTCCTACGAGCAGTACTTC.